This note documents a single TCR beta chain sequence. It has no known antigen specificity. Base qualities were left out, and no much larger clone turns up one base away. Receptor amplification or capture employed the immunoSEQ multiplex PCR assay. A mixture of 60 forward primers for TCR Vbeta segments and 13 reverse primers for TCR Jbeta segments was used in the multiplex PCR. Amplification of the CDR3 region of rearranged TCR beta genes was performed with a multiplex PCR assay on genomic DNA. The amplified TCR beta libraries were sequenced on the Illumina HiSeq System as 87-base-pair reads. Concerning the study's data processing: A later analysis counted about 76 million unique TCR beta chains across the 690 or so repertoires, and 10 million to 11 million of these chains were shared by at least two donors. Raw reads were error-corrected and collapsed into unique sequences with a nearest-neighbor algorithm that merged closely related sequences to remove PCR and sequencing errors. CDR3 sequences were aligned to IMGT reference sequences to assign V, D and J gene segments. Each retained sequence needed at least a six-nucleotide match to both a V gene segment and a J gene segment. A rearrangement was called productive if the CDR3 had no stop codons and remained in frame with V and J, and every other rearrangement was called non-productive. Following IMGT convention, CDR3 was defined as the stretch from the second conserved V-encoded cysteine to the conserved J-encoded phenylalanine. Sequences without an unambiguous match to a single V gene segment were excluded from the earlier analysis of several hundred of the donors. An earlier analysis of a few hundred of the donors called V segments functional above 56.7% productive rearrangements and segregating when the between-donor standard deviation exceeded 5%. A statistical classification framework was developed to diagnose cytomegalovirus status using the catalog of TCR beta chain sequences. In a later analysis, TCR nucleotide sequences were compared against IMGT/GENE-DB human TR gene sequences so that V and J genes could be assigned. A later analysis assigned CDR3 sequences and most-parsimonious VDJ recombination scenarios with the TCRdist pipeline. A later analysis defined each TCR beta chain by its CDR3 amino acid sequence plus V-gene family, and excluded reads lacking a unique V-gene family. In a later analysis, approximately 640 highly shared, low-generation-probability nucleotide sequences were removed to address suspected cross-contamination and a sequencing artifact. In a later analysis, a clonal expansion index for each public chain was calculated from normalized within-repertoire ranks of inferred template counts. In a later analysis, generation probabilities were computed with a VDJ recombination model fitted to out-of-frame rearrangements, and the resulting probabilities were checked against IGoR. Hypergeometric tests were used in a later analysis to score TCR-TCR, TCR-HLA and TCR-CMV co-occurrence, with a repertoire-size bias correction applied to the TCR pairs. In a later analysis, false discovery rates were estimated by permuting HLA or CMV assignments 20 times. In a later analysis, co-occurring TCRs were grouped using DBSCAN, and TCRdist sequence similarity was added for clustering within HLA-allele-positive subsets. Repertoires with fewer than 30,000 or more than 120,000 public chains were left out of co-occurrence clustering, as were about 5 repertoires with anomalous nucleotide sharing. TCRdb retrieved this table from immuneACCESS and kept in-frame rearrangements only. Not all clones are present; in checked studies, unresolved V genes account for under half, and no reason is known for the remainder. V, J and clone size reflect that table, while D and trimming were determined from the DNA. The sample profile shows 150,000 to 200,000 clones; about 70% of them were found once. The ten largest account for over 9.5% of the sample.

This entry comes from a study of cytomegalovirus exposure and HLA in healthy donors (dated by TCRdb to 2017 to 2019). As for the study more broadly: In an earlier analysis of 587 of the donors, 250 to 350 Gb of sequence data and 90 million to 120 million unique TCR beta sequences from 150 million to 200 million T cells were reported. Roughly 300 gigabases of sequencing data and approximately 85 million unique TCR sequences were included in an early release covering several hundred HLA-typed donors. Of the roughly 410 genotyped donors, less than 85% were placed in the genetic ancestry cluster associated with self-reported Caucasian donors. The aim of the study was to test whether cataloging public T cell receptors could identify signatures of past pathogen exposure. The study used immunosequencing to profile the T cell repertoires of approximately 650 subjects and linked those repertoires to cytomegalovirus serostatus. A separate validation cohort of roughly 130 different subjects was used in addition to the approximately 640-subject first cohort. The study combined high-throughput TCR immunosequencing, statistical association of individual TCRs with disease status, and machine learning to predict cytomegalovirus infection status. To study patterns of TCR occurrence, a later analysis re-analyzed previously published TCR beta repertoires from 700 or so donors and added high-resolution HLA genotyping. Rather than drawing on any new phenotypic data, the later analysis identified candidate immune exposures from TCR beta sequences and the way those sequences occurred across donors. An earlier analysis of approximately 580 of the donors used high-throughput TCR beta sequencing to judge whether each TCR beta V gene segment behaved as functional or pseudogenic. Donor age, sex, ethnicity and CMV serostatus were compiled together with the repertoire data. Genome-wide SNP genotypes for about 65% of the 666 donors were used in a later genetic analysis, which treated that subset as a discovery cohort. Every discovery cohort repertoire had been produced on one sequencing platform. HLA typing included class I and class II loci at four-digit resolution. Typing coverage varied by locus: about 629-640 donors for A, B, C, DRB1 and DQB1; roughly 500 for DQA1; approximately 570 for DPA1; some 470 for DPB1. Five DR-DQ haplotypes were handled as single units for association and clustering because linkage in the cohort was strong. Among around 400 genotyped donors of the cohort, an average of about 240,000 unique TCR beta nucleotide sequences were sequenced per donor, roughly 20% of them non-productive. Points the paper makes about the study in general: In a later genetic analysis, a missense DCLRE1C variant was associated with V-gene and J-gene trimming of TCR beta chains, and the association was replicated in an independent cohort. CMV serostatus was the only immune exposure information available for the cohort. Over 15 rarely observed V segments, including chromosome 9 orphons, were excluded from the earlier analysis of several hundred of the donors because counts were too low. Cytomegalovirus status was reported to be diagnosed by the classifier with high specificity and sensitivity in both the original and validation cohorts. A further reported finding was that TCR beta sequences accurately predicted the HLA-A and HLA-B alleles for most subjects in the first cohort. A cluster of highly shared sequence variants was judged likely to represent a technical artifact of the sequencing pipeline. HLA typing was unavailable for some donors at each locus, so association tests used only the typed subset. The 87-base-pair reads could not distinguish some IMGT-functional V segments, including TRBV6-2 and TRBV6-3, so those segments were excluded. Linkage disequilibrium might explain the correlated functional status among segregating V segments, but an unknown experimental factor could not be ruled out. The study gave a list of around 170 TCR beta chains associated with cytomegalovirus. In an earlier analysis of 587 of the donors, most TCR beta V segments appeared in productive rearrangements about 87% or about 30% of the time, broadly matching IMGT annotations. Most TCR sequences were observed very rarely across donors, whereas some public TCRs were present in many individuals. In a later analysis, HLA-associated TCR beta chains showed more clonal expansion and lower generation probabilities than non-associated chains that were equally common. In a later analysis, some 17,000 TCR beta sequences were associated with specific HLA alleles at a false discovery rate of 0.05. Only TCR beta chains were sequenced in this cohort, and the absence of alpha or paired-chain data limited detectable features. The authors suggested that the approach could potentially be extended to other disease states and immunological phenotypes. When HLA alleles, especially DR and DQ, strongly co-occurred, attributing TCR associations to individual alleles was difficult. According to a later analysis, parvovirus B19, influenza, CMV and Epstein-Barr virus appeared linked to several top co-occurrence clusters. According to a later analysis, TCR association rates differed among HLA loci, with DRB1 alleles showing the most associated TCRs and HLA-C alleles showing the fewest. Sequencing depth was assumed to be roughly uniform across donors in the presence/absence analyses, though that assumption may not hold. Most CMV-associated TCR beta chains appeared to be HLA-restricted in a later analysis, and the HLA associations seemed to be driven largely by CMV exposure. A later genetic analysis reported fewer N-insertions in productive TCRs among donors in an Asian-associated ancestry cluster than the roughly 650-donor mean. A few of the identified cytomegalovirus-associated TCR beta chains were confirmed in vitro to be specific for cytomegalovirus antigens.

The cohort comprised under 700 healthy bone marrow donors. At the time of sampling, all cohort members were nominally healthy, though unrecorded immune exposures were likely present. The donor tested CMV seropositive, placing the donor among the 289 seropositive members of the cohort. Every donor gave a peripheral blood sample, and the peripheral blood mononuclear cells from that sample were used for TCR beta sequencing. Genomic DNA was extracted from the blood cell samples with the Qiagen DNeasy Blood Extraction Kit. From the cysteine through the phenylalanine, the CDR3 covers 15 amino acids. Only the CDR3 DNA stays, 45 bases, in frame from base 1. V is pruned by 0 bases and J by 4 bases, leaving 7 bases of the junction without a gene match. CDR1 and CDR2, per the germline V gene (reference sequence), are SGHKS and YYEKEE.

Sequenced sample: PBMCs. Here the chain combines TRBV5-5 and TRBJ2-7, with 7 junctional bases fitting TRBD2. The receptor was derived from a man between 25 and 39 years old in good health and CMV-seropositive. The sequence in DNA is TGTGCCAGCAGCTTGGTTTCGGCGGGAGCGTACGAGCAGTACTTC. It encodes CASSLVSAGAYEQYF.